Below are 9 T cell receptor beta chains sequenced from a single sample in a study of T-cell reconstitution after alpha-beta-depleted transplantation in children. Preparation of the TCRbeta library used unique molecular identifiers. From the PCR reads, TCRdb called clonotypes with MiXCR, one entry per CDR3 protein. The sample includes about 640,000 distinct CDR3 sequences, about 15% of them seen just once. Source: PBMCs from the stem cell graft donor, taken from the stem cell graft. These receptors were obtained from a human donor who donated a stem cell graft to a child with acute myeloid leukemia.

Ten or more counts support this clonotype. The gene calls are TRBV7-9 and TRBJ2-4; 10 positions match TRBD1. CDR3 length equals 15 residues. The germline V gene encodes CDR1 SEHNR and CDR2 FQNEAQ (reference sequence). Germline trimming cut 4 bases from V and 8 bases from J; bases unmatched to any gene: 8. Written as DNA, the CDR3 is TGTGCCAGCAGCTGGCCGGGACAGGGGTTGGACATTCAGTACTTC. Its protein product is CASSWPGQGLDIQYF.

This clonotype was detected a few times. The genes are TRBV5-1 and TRBJ1-5, with D possibly matching TRBD1 (6 bases). Germline values: CDR1 SGHRS, CDR2 YFSETQ. This CDR3 has 14 residues. V lost 0 bases to trimming and J lost 7 bases, with 11 bases between them. CDR3 nucleotide sequence: TGCGCCAGCAGCTTGGTTGGGGGGCAACAGCCCCAGCATTTT. This translates into CASSLVGGQQPQHF.

This clonotype was seen a few times. This chain joins TRBV10-3 and TRBJ2-7, with D tentatively TRBD1 (6 bases). CDR1 and CDR2 (germline): ENHRY, SYGVKD. The CDR3 totals 11 residues. Trimming took off 5 bases at V and 6 bases at J, with 8 bases between the two ends. DNA for the CDR3: TGTGCCATCAGTTCAGGGGTCGAGCAGTACTTC. It specifies CAISSGVEQYF.

The table lists this clonotype with many counts. The chain carries TRBV20-1 and TRBJ2-7; D call uncertain. The ends were cut back, 0 bases at V and 5 bases at J, with 11 bases in the middle. In germline, CDR1 is DFQATT, CDR2 SNEGSKA (reference sequence). The CDR3 runs 13 residues. The CDR3 here is CSAREGSSHEQYV. In DNA, the CDR3 is TGCAGTGCTAGAGAAGGGTCGTCCCACGAGCAGTACGTC.

This clonotype came up many times. The genes are TRBV6-5 and TRBJ1-1, with TRBD1 as a possible D gene (6 bases). The CDR3 length is 13 residues. The ends were cut back, 6 bases at V and 1 base at J, with 9 bases in the middle. The germline gives CDR1 MNHEY, CDR2 SVGAGI. CDR3 DNA sequence: TGTGCCAGCAGGGTACAGGGGAACACTGAAGCTTTCTTT. Its protein product is CASRVQGNTEAFF.

This clonotype was seen a few times. The gene calls are TRBV7-2 and TRBJ1-1, with D uncertain. From germline, CDR1 is SGHTA and CDR2 FQGNSA. V was shortened by 5 bases and J by 5 bases, with 18 bases between the two germline ends. The CDR3 totals 15 residues. The CDR3 region is CASSPNPGAETEAFF. The CDR3 nucleotides read TGTGCCAGCAGCCCGAACCCTGGAGCGGAGACTGAAGCTTTCTTT.

About this clonotype: This may be a read error, as it is one base from a much larger clone. V and J are TRBV7-2 and TRBJ2-2, with 9 bases fitting TRBD1. There are 15 residues in the CDR3. The V segment lost 4 bases and the J segment 4 bases; nucleotides outside the gene matches: 4. Germline values: CDR1 SGHTA, CDR2 FQGNSA. The CDR3 loop reads CASSWGQGVTGELFF. The CDR3 nucleotides read TGTGCCAGCAGCTGGGGACAGGGAGTCACCGGGGAGCTGTTTTTT. Using reference TRBV7-2 and TRBJ2-2 for the parts outside the CDR3, the full variable domain is GAGVSQSPSNKVTEKGKDVELRCDPISGHTALYWYRQSLGQGLEFLIYFQGNSAPDKSGLPSDRFSAERTGGSVSTLTIQRTQQEDSAVYLCASSWGQGVTGELFFGEGSRLTVL.

V usage is TRBV10-3 and J usage is TRBJ1-5, with TRBD1 matching 8 bases. V shed 6 bases and J 7 bases; nucleotides not matched to a gene: 8. Germline CDR1 reads ENHRY; CDR2 reads SYGVKD. This CDR3 comprises 14 residues. The CDR3 nucleotides read TGTGCCATCAGCTATACAGGGGGTGAACAGCCCCAGCATTTT. It yields the protein CAISYTGGEQPQHF.

This clonotype has a handful of counts. The V gene is TRBV25-1, the J gene TRBJ1-4, with 8 positions matching TRBD1. CDR1 is MGHDK and CDR2 is SYGVNS in the germline V gene. Losses at the gene ends were 2 bases for V and 7 bases for J; bases not matched to a gene: 6. The CDR3 is 15 amino acids. The CDR3 reads CASSEKDREGEKLFF. The CDR3 nucleotides read TGTGCCAGCAGTGAAAAGGACAGGGAGGGTGAAAAACTGTTTTTT.